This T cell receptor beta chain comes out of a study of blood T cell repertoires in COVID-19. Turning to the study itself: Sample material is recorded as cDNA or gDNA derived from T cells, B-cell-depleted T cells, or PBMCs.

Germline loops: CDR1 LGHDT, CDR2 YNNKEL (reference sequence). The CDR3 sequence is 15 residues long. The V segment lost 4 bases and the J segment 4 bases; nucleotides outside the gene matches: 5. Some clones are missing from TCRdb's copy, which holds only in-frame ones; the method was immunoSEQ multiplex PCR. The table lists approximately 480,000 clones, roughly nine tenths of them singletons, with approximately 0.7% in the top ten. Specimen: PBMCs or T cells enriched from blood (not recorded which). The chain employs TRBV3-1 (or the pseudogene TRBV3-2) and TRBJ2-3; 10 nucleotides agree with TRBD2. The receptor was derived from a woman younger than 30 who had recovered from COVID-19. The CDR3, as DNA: TGTGCCAGCAGCCGTTCTAGCGGGGGCTCAGATACGCAGTATTTT. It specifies CASSRSSGGSDTQYF.